This passage covers 22 T cell receptor beta chains from one sample sequenced in a study of cytomegalovirus exposure and HLA in healthy donors. Primers for the PCR totalled 60 Vbeta and 13 Jbeta. Clones were read by immunoSEQ multiplex PCR, and TCRdb kept only the in-frame ones, dropping some. The sample lists 150,000 to 200,000 clones, approximately 80% occurring once. The sample was PBMCs. These TCRs come from a man younger than 35 in good health and CMV-seronegative.

This chain uses TRBV7-3 with TRBJ2-7, with D possibly matching TRBD1 (7 bases). CDR3 length: 14 residues. The germline V and J ends were trimmed by 2 bases and 5 bases, with 13 bases remaining between them. The germline gives CDR1 SGHTA, CDR2 FQGTGA. DNA of the CDR3: TGTGCCAGCAGCTTAGGGGGGCAGGGGGACGAGCAGTACTTC. Translation gives CASSLGGQGDEQYF.

The chain employs TRBV7-6 and TRBJ2-7, with D perhaps matching TRBD2 (5 bases). The CDR3 runs to 14 residues. Germline V gene sequence: CDR1 SGHVS, CDR2 FNYEAQ. V gave up 3 bases and J gave up 0 bases, with 9 bases separating them. The CDR3 nucleotides read TGTGCCAGCAGCTTCCTCGGGGACTCCTACGAGCAGTACTTC. It codes for CASSFLGDSYEQYF. Looking up the rest from reference TRBV7-6 and TRBJ2-7 gives the full variable domain: GAGVSQSPRYKVTKRGQDVALRCDPISGHVSLYWYRQALGQGPEFLTYFNYEAQQDKSGLPNDRFSAERPEGSISTLTIQRTEQRDSAMYRCASSFLGDSYEQYFGPGTRLTVT.

The table lists this clone with a count of one. The CDR3 nucleotides are TGTGCCAGCAGTGTAGGGTCAGGGCAATCCTACGAGCAGTACTTC. Residues: CASSVGSGQSYEQYF. The chain uses TRBV2 and TRBJ2-7; possibly TRBD1 for D (5 bases). Between the trimmed V and J ends, which lost 4 bases and 1 base, there was a span of 14 bases. The CDR3 covers 15 residues. Germline V CDR1 and CDR2: SNHLY, FYNNEI.

The V and J genes are TRBV7-9 and TRBJ2-7, with TRBD1 as a possible D gene (6 bases). Germline CDR1 reads SEHNR; CDR2 reads FQNEAQ (reference sequence). The length of the CDR3 is 12 residues. Trimming removed 5 bases from V and 3 bases from J, with 8 bases in between. CDR3 in amino acids: CASSRTDYEQYF. CDR3 nucleotides: TGTGCCAGCAGCCGGACAGACTACGAGCAGTACTTC. Full variable domain (remainder filled in from reference TRBV7-9 and TRBJ2-7): DTGVSQNPRHKITKRGQNVTFRCDPISEHNRLYWYRQTLGQGPEFLTYFQNEAQLEKSRLLSDRFSAERPKGSFSTLEIQRTEQGDSAMYLCASSRTDYEQYFGPGTRLTVT.

The chain joins TRBV25-1 to TRBJ2-5, with a tentative D call TRBD2 (7 bases). Trimming removed 7 bases at V and 4 bases at J, with 13 bases between. Germline V gene sequence: CDR1 MGHDK, CDR2 SYGVNS. The CDR3 is 13 amino acids. The CDR3 DNA reads TGTGCCAGCAATATAGGGGGGGGAGAGACCCAGTACTTC. It translates to CASNIGGGETQYF.

This clone was seen a handful of times. The rearrangement links TRBV7-2 to TRBJ2-1, with D hard to call. CDR1 and CDR2 (germline): SGHTA, FQGNSA. Deletions cut 0 bases from V and 7 bases from J, with 13 bases between. The CDR3 extends over 15 amino acids. The CDR3 sequence: CASSLAPYEMNEQFF. The CDR3 nucleotides read TGTGCCAGCAGCTTAGCGCCGTATGAGATGAATGAGCAGTTCTTC.

The chain joins TRBV5-1 to TRBJ2-5; D may be TRBD1 (6 bases). The CDR3 is 14 amino acids. Germline values: CDR1 SGHRS, CDR2 YFSETQ. V was clipped by 4 bases and J by 2 bases, with 12 bases between them. This CDR3 is CASSADRPQETQYF. In nucleotides, the CDR3 is TGCGCCAGCAGCGCCGACAGGCCTCAAGAGACCCAGTACTTC.

This sequence joins TRBV19 and TRBJ2-7; D perhaps matches TRBD2 (6 bases). The CDR3 length is 13 residues. Germline CDR1 reads LNHDA; CDR2 reads SQIVND (reference sequence). V dropped 4 bases and J dropped 6 bases, with 13 bases sitting between them. Written as DNA, the CDR3 is TGTGCCAGTAGTACGACCGGGGGACGCGAGCAGTACTTC. It translates to CASSTTGGREQYF.

This chain uses TRBV28 with TRBJ1-1; 7 positions match TRBD1. CDR1 and CDR2 from the germline V gene are MDHEN and SYDVKM. The CDR3 runs 15 residues. V shed 4 bases and J 4 bases; nucleotides not matched to a gene: 9. The CDR3 DNA follows: TGTGCCAGCAGTTCCTACCGACAGGGTCGCACTGAAGCTTTCTTT. Protein sequence: CASSSYRQGRTEAFF.

The chain combines TRBV29-1 with TRBJ2-3; TRBD2 matches at 7 bases. The ends lost 8 bases at V and 0 bases at J; junction bases unmatched: 2. Germline CDR1 and CDR2: SQVTM and ANQGSEA. CDR3 size: 12 residues. As DNA, the CDR3 is TGCAGCTGGGGGGGGAGCACAGATACGCAGTATTTT. Translated, it gives CSWGGSTDTQYF.

The chain employs TRBV9 and TRBJ2-7, with D maybe TRBD2 (6 bases). The CDR3 runs 14 residues. The germline V gene has CDR1 SGDLS and CDR2 YYNGEE. The V end lost 3 bases, the J end lost 2 bases, and 12 bases lay between the germline ends. CDR3 coding DNA: TGTGCCAGCAGCGCGCCGGGACTCCCCTACGAGCAGTACTTC. This encodes CASSAPGLPYEQYF.

The rearrangement links TRBV27 to TRBJ1-5; D is perhaps TRBD1 (5 bases). CDR1 and CDR2 (germline): MNHEY, SMNVEV (reference sequence). The CDR3 is made up of 13 amino acids. V lost 5 bases and J 4 bases, leaving 9 bases between the germline ends. The CDR3 DNA reads as TGTGCCAGCAGTACACAGGTGAATCAGCCCCAGCATTTT. Protein product: CASSTQVNQPQHF.

V is TRBV5-1 and J is TRBJ1-2; D call uncertain. The CDR3 contains 14 residues. V lost 4 bases, J lost 4 bases, and 14 bases lay in between. Germline V gene sequence: CDR1 SGHRS, CDR2 YFSETQ. CDR3 sequence reads: CASSRIGRGYGYTF. Written as DNA, the CDR3 is TGCGCCAGCAGCCGCATAGGGAGAGGCTATGGCTACACCTTC.

The chain has TRBV6-1 and TRBJ1-5; 7 bases are shared with TRBD1. Germline V gives CDR1 MNHNS, CDR2 SASEGT. The ends lost 2 bases at V and 6 bases at J; junction bases unmatched: 7. This CDR3 spans 15 amino acids. The CDR3 region is CASSEYDRAVQPQHF. The CDR3 DNA reads as TGTGCCAGCAGTGAATACGACAGGGCGGTTCAGCCCCAGCATTTT.

This clone appeared a few times. This chain connects TRBV6-5 to TRBJ1-1; D is uncertain. The germline V gene has CDR1 MNHEY and CDR2 SVGAGI. The CDR3 is 14 residues long. Trimming took off 0 bases at V and 5 bases at J, with 10 bases between the two ends. The CDR3 coding sequence is TGTGCCAGCAGTTACTCGGGAGTTCGGACTGAAGCTTTCTTT. Protein: CASSYSGVRTEAFF.

The chain employs TRBV12-5 and TRBJ2-5, with 9 bases lining up with TRBD2. Germline V CDR1 and CDR2: LGHNT, FRNRAP. This CDR3 region has 18 residues. After removal of 0 bases from V and 0 bases from J, the junction contained 8 bases not matched to a gene. DNA for the CDR3: TGTGCTAGTGGTTTGGTTCTAGCGGGGACCCCGTACCAAGAGACCCAGTACTTC. Translated, it gives CASGLVLAGTPYQETQYF.

The chain links TRBV5-1 to TRBJ1-4; 12 bases fit TRBD1. V lost 2 bases and J lost 8; bases outside the gene matches: 1. Germline lookup yields CDR1 SGHRS and CDR2 YFSETQ. The CDR3 loop spans 14 amino acids. The CDR3 region has the DNA TGCGCCAGCAGCTTAGGGACAGGGGGCGAAAAACTGTTTTTT. Translated: CASSLGTGGEKLFF.

About this clone itself: At one of its ends the junction is not consistent with the germline gene, which may arise from a read error. This rearrangement joins TRBV7-7 to TRBJ2-5; 7 nucleotides match TRBD2. CDR3 length: 14 residues. Germline values: CDR1 SSHAT, CDR2 FNYEAQ (reference sequence). CDR3 region: CASSPTSVQETQYF. CDR3 in DNA: TGTGCTAGCAGCCCTACTAGCGTACAAGAGACCCAGTACTTC.

The chain joins TRBV7-3 to TRBJ2-7; D remains unclear. Germline V gives CDR1 SGHTA, CDR2 FQGTGA. Trimming pared 1 base from V and 9 bases from J, leaving 16 bases between. There are 14 residues in the CDR3. CDR3 nucleotide sequence: TGTGCCAGCAGCTTAAAGGCCCCTCCCCCAGGGCAGTACTTC. Protein sequence: CASSLKAPPPGQYF.

V is TRBV5-6 and J is TRBJ2-3; 10 positions match TRBD2. Germline-derived CDR1 and CDR2 are SGHDT and YYEEEE. V shed 4 bases, J shed 2 bases, and the junction held 7 bases outside the gene matches. This CDR3 contains 16 residues. The chain's CDR3 is CASSLKREGYTDTQYF. The CDR3, as DNA: TGTGCCAGCAGCCTCAAGCGGGAGGGTTACACAGATACGCAGTATTTT.

The chain recombines TRBV11-3 with TRBJ1-1; no firm D call. The CDR3 sequence is 15 residues long. V lost 0 bases to trimming and J lost 2 bases, with 10 bases between them. From germline, CDR1 is SGHNT and CDR2 YENEEA. The CDR3 DNA follows: TGTGCCAGCAGCTTAGATCCCTCGGGTAACACTGAAGCTTTCTTT. Encoded protein: CASSLDPSGNTEAFF. Full variable domain (outside the CDR3, taken from reference TRBV11-3 and TRBJ1-1): EAGVVQSPRYKIIEKKQPVAFWCNPISGHNTLYWYLQNLGQGPELLIRYENEEAVDDSQLPKDRFSAERLKGVDSTLKIQPAELGDSAVYLCASSLDPSGNTEAFFGQGTRLTVV.

J is TRBJ2-1 and V is TRBV2; D unclear. Germline CDR1 and CDR2: SNHLY and FYNNEI. CDR3 length: 12 amino acids. V lost 6 bases and J lost 8, with 11 bases in between. CDR3 nucleotide sequence: TGTGCCAGCAGGCCCACAGTTTATGAGCAGTTCTTC. Residues: CASRPTVYEQFF. Full variable domain (outside the CDR3, taken from reference TRBV2 and TRBJ2-1): EPEVTQTPSHQVTQMGQEVILRCVPISNHLYFYWYRQILGQKVEFLVSFYNNEISEKSEIFDDQFSVERPDGSNFTLKIRSTKLEDSAMYFCASRPTVYEQFFGPGTRLTVL.